This entry describes one T cell receptor (beta chain). What it recognizes is unknown. Other DNA sequences within the sample encode an identical CDR3. CDR1 and CDR2 (germline): LNHDA, SQIVND (reference sequence). The V end was cut by 5 bases, the J end by 4 bases, with 14 bases between. The length of the CDR3 is 14 residues. Sequencing was performed with immunoSEQ multiplex PCR; in TCRdb, only in-frame clones are kept and a portion is missing. The table lists about 33,000 clones, 85% to 90% of them singletons. This sample was included in a study of T cells in narcolepsy. Background on the study: Patients with NT1 or NT2 and healthy control donors were enrolled. Broader study findings: Autoreactive clonotypes reportedly recurred in blood of same and different patients, not controls. Some memory CD4+ repertoires had no autoreactive clone sequences.

This rearrangement joins TRBV19 to TRBJ1-2; D gene uncertain. The clonotype was recovered from a human donor with narcolepsy. The sequenced sample consisted of CD45RA- memory CD4+ T cells from PBMCs. The CDR3 DNA reads TGTGCCAGTAGTGGCCTGGAGGGCGGCTATGGCTACACCTTC. Protein: CASSGLEGGYGYTF.